Following are 9 T cell receptor beta chains from one sample sequenced in a study of T-cell memory formation after mild COVID-19. Each CDR3 protein gets one entry after TCRdb re-called the 5' RACE reads with MiXCR. The table lists roughly 450,000 distinct CDR3 sequences, over 15% of them singletons. Sequencing was carried out using PBMCs or a T cell subset sorted from them (not recorded which). The source of these receptors is an adult woman who had mild COVID-19 (a few samples of this study predate the infection). Cell type and time point are not known.

The chain recombines TRBV10-3 with TRBJ2-7, with 7 bases matching TRBD2. CDR1 is ENHRY and CDR2 is SYGVKD in the germline V gene. This CDR3 contains 12 residues. V was clipped by 10 bases and J by 7 bases; unmatched bases: 10. The CDR3 region is CATHGGTGEQYF. CDR3 coding DNA: TGTGCCACCCACGGGGGGACGGGGGAGCAGTACTTC.

This clonotype was detected a few times. The junction differs from germline at one of its ends, possibly a read error. The chain carries TRBV5-6 and TRBJ2-1, with D perhaps TRBD1 (5 bases). Germline lookup yields CDR1 SGHDT and CDR2 YYEEEE. The CDR3 runs 11 residues. CDR3 loop: CASRFGANSLF. The DNA of the CDR3 is TGTGCCAGCAGATTTGGGGCCAATAGCCTCTTC. Combining the CDR3 with reference TRBV5-6 and TRBJ2-1 gives the whole variable domain DAGVTQSPTHLIKTRGQQVTLRCSPKSGHDTVSWYQQALGQGPQFIFQYYEEEERQRGNFPDRFSGHQFPNYSSELNVNALLLGDSALYLCASRFGANSLFGPGTRLTVL.

This chain uses TRBV7-9 with TRBJ2-5; 16 positions match TRBD2. The junction had 2 bases not matched to a gene; V was cut back by 8 bases and J by 5 bases. The length of the CDR3 is 14 residues. The V gene's germline CDR1 is SEHNR and CDR2 FQNEAQ (reference sequence). CDR3 sequence: CASQGLAGGETQYF. The CDR3 bases are TGTGCCAGCCAGGGACTAGCGGGAGGGGAGACCCAGTACTTC. Variable domain in full (rest from reference TRBV7-9 and TRBJ2-5): DTGVSQNPRHKITKRGQNVTFRCDPISEHNRLYWYRQTLGQGPEFLTYFQNEAQLEKSRLLSDRFSAERPKGSFSTLEIQRTEQGDSAMYLCASQGLAGGETQYFGPGTRLLVL.

In nucleotides, the CDR3 is TGTGCCAGCAGCAAAGAGGCCAGGGGGCCCGGTAGCGGGAGGTACTACGAGCAGTACTTC. As protein: CASSKEARGPGSGRYYEQYF. The V call is TRBV21-1, the J call TRBJ2-7; TRBD1 reflects the table's D call only, with no check against the DNA. TRBV21-1 is listed as a pseudogene. The CDR3 is made up of 20 amino acids.

Many counts were recorded for this clonotype. The junction shows a germline mismatch at one end, possibly a read error. The rearrangement uses TRBV7-9 and TRBJ2-1; 12 bases fit TRBD2. The CDR3 is 15 residues long. In germline, CDR1 is SEHNR, CDR2 FQNEAQ (reference sequence). The CDR3 is CASSLGLAGNNEQFF. CDR3 DNA: TGCGCCAGCAGCCTAGGACTAGCGGGAAACAATGAGCAGTTCTTC. Full variable domain (remainder filled in from reference TRBV7-9 and TRBJ2-1): DTGVSQNPRHKITKRGQNVTFRCDPISEHNRLYWYRQTLGQGPEFLTYFQNEAQLEKSRLLSDRFSAERPKGSFSTLEIQRTEQGDSAMYLCASSLGLAGNNEQFFGPGTRLTVL.

V is TRBV7-8 and J is TRBJ2-1, with 14 bases matching TRBD2. J gave up 2 bases and V 5 bases, and 5 bases lay outside the gene matches. Germline CDR1 is SGHVS and CDR2 is FQNEAQ. The CDR3 has 17 residues. For the CDR3, the DNA is TGTGCCAGCAGCCCCCGGACTAGCGGGGGGACCTACAATGAGCAGTTCTTC. Amino acid sequence: CASSPRTSGGTYNEQFF.

This chain links TRBV7-9 with TRBJ1-1; no definite D call. The ends were cut back, 1 base at V and 0 bases at J, with 12 bases in the middle. The germline V gene has CDR1 SEHNR and CDR2 FQNEAQ (reference sequence). The CDR3 runs to 16 residues. For the CDR3, the DNA is TGTGCCAGCAGCTTAGGCGGACGGGTTATGAACACTGAAGCTTTCTTT. Its protein product is CASSLGGRVMNTEAFF.

The CDR3 region is CSTVTKREEETQYF. CDR3 DNA sequence: TGCAGCACCGTGACTAAAAGGGAAGAAGAGACCCAGTACTTC. V is TRBV29-1 and J is TRBJ2-5; D is perhaps TRBD2 (5 bases). The ends were cut back, 8 bases at V and 3 bases at J, with 19 bases in the middle. Germline V lookup: CDR1 SQVTM, CDR2 ANQGSEA. This CDR3 region has 14 residues. The variable domain in full, completed from reference TRBV29-1 and TRBJ2-5, reads SAVISQKPSRDICQRGTSLTIQCQVDSQVTMMFWYRQQPGQSLTLIATANQGSEATYESGFVIDKFPISRPNLTFSTLTVSNMSPEDSSIYLCSTVTKREEETQYFGPGTRLLVL.

The genes are TRBV6-1 and TRBJ2-1; D is ambiguous. The germline gives CDR1 MNHNS, CDR2 SASEGT. The CDR3 totals 14 residues. Trimming removed 7 bases at V and 3 bases at J, with 13 bases between. The CDR3 region has the DNA TGTGCCAGCAACTCGCGCGATGGCTACAATGAGCAGTTCTTC. Its protein is CASNSRDGYNEQFF.